This T cell receptor beta chain is from a study of shared clonotypes between healthy human individuals. Looking at the study overall: Those who served as donors were a couple of women and three men between the ages of 18 and 49. Researchers assigned three CD4 naive, three CD4 memory, two CD8 naive and one CD8 memory plate to each donor.

Division of CD4+ cells produced a CD45RA+ naive subset and a CD45RA-negative memory subset. This table comes from immunoSEQ multiplex PCR, and its TCRdb copy is limited to in-frame clones, with some not included. The sample includes 190,000 or so clones, around 63% seen only once; the top ten take about 10%. V was shortened by 0 bases and J by 1 base, with 10 bases between the two germline ends. The CDR3 totals 16 residues. Looked up from germline, CDR1 is SGDLS and CDR2 is YYNGEE. This receptor was taken from a man aged 25 to 40 in good health. Sequencing was done on a sample of memory CD4+ T cells sorted from blood. Described subset: CD45RA-negative fraction. This sequence joins TRBV9 and TRBJ2-2; D assignment may be TRBD1 or TRBD2 (5 bases each). This CDR3 is CASSVEGRRNTGELFF. CDR3 nucleotides: TGTGCCAGCAGCGTAGAGGGGAGACGGAACACCGGGGAGCTGTTTTTT.